Following are 20 T cell receptor beta chains from one sample sequenced in a study of cytomegalovirus exposure and HLA in healthy donors. PCR involved 60 Vbeta and 13 Jbeta primers. Profiled with immunoSEQ multiplex PCR; TCRdb holds only in-frame clones, not every one. The sample lists approximately 150,000 clones; roughly 85% were seen once. The sequencing sample was made of PBMCs. The receptor set was obtained from a man aged 25 to 45 in good health and CMV-seronegative.

This clone was found a few times. This chain links TRBV7-9 with TRBJ1-6; D gene uncertain. CDR1 is SEHNR and CDR2 is FQNEAQ in the germline V gene (reference sequence). The CDR3 spans 15 residues. The V end was cut by 5 bases, the J end by 11 bases, with 19 bases between. The CDR3 sequence: CASSPTSGISAPLHF. CDR3 DNA: TGTGCCAGCAGCCCCACATCCGGGATTTCGGCACCCCTCCACTTT.

This clone was detected only once. This chain links TRBV19 with TRBJ2-7; D is unclear. CDR1 is LNHDA and CDR2 is SQIVND in the germline V gene (reference sequence). There are 13 residues in the CDR3. Trimming removed 6 bases at V and 7 bases at J, with 16 bases between. Here the CDR3 reads CASSTFLLEEQYF. CDR3 sequence (DNA): TGTGCCAGTAGCACTTTCCTCCTAGAGGAGCAGTACTTC.

The V gene is TRBV4-2, the J gene TRBJ2-2; D may be TRBD2 (6 bases). The CDR3 consists of 18 residues. In germline, CDR1 is LGHNA, CDR2 YNFKEQ. The V gene lost 5 bases and the J gene lost 1 base, with 20 bases spanning the gap. The CDR3 region has the DNA TGTGCCAGCAGCGAAGCCCGTGGGACGCGGGGGAACACCGGGGAGCTGTTTTTT. Its protein product is CASSEARGTRGNTGELFF.

The chain combines TRBV5-6 with TRBJ2-2, with 9 positions matching TRBD1. The CDR3 is 15 amino acids. Germline assignment: CDR1 SGHDT and CDR2 YYEEEE. V lost 4 bases to trimming and J lost 5 bases; unmatched junction nucleotides: 6. In DNA, the CDR3 is TGTGCCAGCAGCCCAACAGGGGGCGGGACCGGGGAGCTGTTTTTT. Amino acids: CASSPTGGGTGELFF.

The chain recombines TRBV28 with TRBJ2-1; 8 nucleotides match TRBD1. There are 15 residues in the CDR3. V lost 9 bases, J lost 4 bases, and 11 bases stayed unmatched. Germline lookup yields CDR1 MDHEN and CDR2 SYDVKM. CDR3 sequence (DNA): TGTGCCAGTAGACCCGGGACAGGAGATTACAATGAGCAGTTCTTC. It is translated as CASRPGTGDYNEQFF.

CDR3 protein: CACLENSPLHF. The CDR3 DNA is TGTGCCTGCTTAGAGAATTCACCCCTCCACTTT. This sequence joins TRBV30 and TRBJ1-6, with D unresolved. This CDR3 has 11 residues. V lost 6 bases to trimming and J lost 7 bases, with 7 bases between them. Germline lookup yields CDR1 GTSNPN and CDR2 SVGIG (reference sequence).

V and J are TRBV7-9 and TRBJ2-1, with 13 bases fitting TRBD2. V lost 0 bases and J lost 0; bases outside the gene matches: 5. The CDR3 totals 19 residues. Germline assignment: CDR1 SEHNR and CDR2 FQNEAQ (reference sequence). This CDR3 is CASSLALAGGPVSYNEQFF. The DNA for the CDR3 is TGTGCCAGCAGCTTAGCACTAGCGGGAGGGCCCGTCTCCTACAATGAGCAGTTCTTC.

Turning to this clone: This specimen includes other DNA sequences encoding the same CDR3. The chain employs TRBV6-5 and TRBJ2-7, with D tentatively TRBD1 (6 bases). CDR1 and CDR2 (germline): MNHEY, SVGAGI. The CDR3 has 14 amino acids. The ends were cut back, 0 bases at V and 2 bases at J, with 8 bases in the middle. As DNA, the CDR3 is TGTGCCAGCAGTTACTCCAGGGGACCCTACGAGCAGTACTTC. This translates into CASSYSRGPYEQYF.

The sample holds one count of this clone. DNA of the CDR3: TGTGCCAGAAGCTTCGGCCTAGCGGCCTACAATGAGCAGTTCTTC. Translation gives CARSFGLAAYNEQFF. J is TRBJ2-1 and V is TRBV5-3, with 7 bases aligning to TRBD2. TRBV5-3 falls under the ORF class, with uncertain function. The J segment lost 2 bases and the V segment lost 2 bases, leaving 4 bases of the junction unmatched. CDR3 length: 15 amino acids.

V usage is TRBV19 and J usage is TRBJ1-5; tentatively, D is TRBD1 (5 bases). Between the trimmed V and J ends, which lost 4 bases and 0 bases, there was a span of 16 bases. This CDR3 comprises 17 residues. Germline-derived CDR1 and CDR2 are LNHDA and SQIVND (reference sequence). CDR3 region: CASSRGGTVNSNQPQHF. CDR3 DNA sequence: TGTGCCAGTAGTAGGGGGGGGACTGTAAATAGCAATCAGCCCCAGCATTTT.

This clone was found a few times. This sequence joins TRBV5-4 and TRBJ2-7; D unclear. This CDR3 is built from 16 residues. Germline V gene lookup returns CDR1 SGHNT and CDR2 YYREEE (reference sequence). Between the trimmed V and J ends, which lost 0 bases and 1 base, there was a span of 14 bases. CDR3 sequence reads: CASSLEGLAGSYEQYF. The CDR3 nucleotides read TGTGCCAGCAGCTTGGAAGGTTTGGCAGGTTCCTACGAGCAGTACTTC.

The rearrangement links TRBV11-2 to TRBJ1-1; the match to TRBD1 covers 12 bases. The length of the CDR3 is 16 residues. J gave up 3 bases and V 5 bases, and 7 bases lay outside the gene matches. Per germline, CDR1 SGHAT and CDR2 FQNNGV. In nucleotides, the CDR3 is TGTGCCAGCAGCCCGGGACAGGGGGCGGGGGACACTGAAGCTTTCTTT. This encodes CASSPGQGAGDTEAFF.

V usage is TRBV30 and J usage is TRBJ2-3, with 8 bases matching TRBD1. Germline V lookup: CDR1 GTSNPN, CDR2 SVGIG (reference sequence). V lost 1 base and J lost 4; bases outside the gene matches: 7. The CDR3 runs to 15 residues. DNA of the CDR3: TGTGCCTGGAGTGAGGGACAGGCTGGCGCAGATACGCAGTATTTT. It codes for CAWSEGQAGADTQYF.

V is TRBV19 and J is TRBJ2-5; D might be TRBD1 (6 bases). The germline V gene encodes CDR1 LNHDA and CDR2 SQIVND (reference sequence). This CDR3 region has 16 residues. V lost 8 bases and J 5 bases, leaving 24 bases between the germline ends. In DNA, the CDR3 is TGTGCCAGTCAAAGGGACACCAAGCTGGGAGTTGAGACCCAGTACTTC. It encodes CASQRDTKLGVETQYF.

The CDR3 sequence: CASSYTASTEAFF. The CDR3 DNA follows: TGTGCCAGCAGCTATACAGCTTCCACTGAAGCTTTCTTT. The chain combines TRBV7-9 with TRBJ1-1; no reliable D call. Trimming cost V 4 bases and J 4 bases, with 10 bases left between them. Germline assignment: CDR1 SEHNR and CDR2 FQNEAQ (reference sequence). The CDR3 extends over 13 amino acids.

The V call is TRBV19, the J call TRBJ2-6, with 7 nucleotides matching TRBD2. CDR3 length equals 18 residues. The germline V gene has CDR1 LNHDA and CDR2 SQIVND (reference sequence). The V gene end was trimmed by 7 bases and the J gene end by 0 bases; junction bases not matched to a gene: 12. The DNA for the CDR3 is TGTGCCAGTACTCGTACTAGCGTCTGGAACTCTGGGGCCAACGTCCTGACTTTC. It encodes CASTRTSVWNSGANVLTF.

The chain combines TRBV2 with TRBJ2-7; 10 bases align to TRBD1. Germline V CDR1 and CDR2: SNHLY, FYNNEI. The CDR3 loop spans 14 amino acids. The ends lost 9 bases at V and 4 bases at J; junction bases unmatched: 9. The CDR3 is CARQNRQGAYEQYF. The CDR3 coding sequence is TGTGCCAGACAAAATAGACAGGGGGCATACGAGCAGTACTTC. Filled out from reference TRBV2 and TRBJ2-7, the complete variable domain reads EPEVTQTPSHQVTQMGQEVILRCVPISNHLYFYWYRQILGQKVEFLVSFYNNEISEKSEIFDDQFSVERPDGSNFTLKIRSTKLEDSAMYFCARQNRQGAYEQYFGPGTRLTVT.

This chain uses TRBV21-1 with TRBJ1-2; the table's D call TRBD1 went unverified against the DNA. TRBV21-1 is listed as a pseudogene. This CDR3 is built from 14 residues. The CDR3 DNA is TGTGCCAGCAGCAAAAAGACAGTTAACTATGGCTACACCTTC. The encoded protein is CASSKKTVNYGYTF.

This clone was seen just once. The chain carries TRBV7-2 and TRBJ2-7, with 9 bases fitting TRBD2. V was pared by 5 bases and J by 4 bases, with 12 bases of the junction left unmatched. Germline V gives CDR1 SGHTA, CDR2 FQGNSA. This CDR3 comprises 16 residues. The CDR3 DNA is TGTGCCAGCAGCGGGGCCGTAGCGGGGGAAAAATACGAGCAGTACTTC. Its translation: CASSGAVAGEKYEQYF.

This sequence joins TRBV10-2 and TRBJ2-2, with 8 bases that match TRBD1. CDR1 WSHSY and CDR2 SAAADI come from the germline V gene. The CDR3 sequence is 15 residues long. Unmatched junction bases numbered 6, after V lost 4 bases and J lost 5 bases. CDR3 DNA: TGCGCCAGCAGTGCCCGGACAGGGTATACCGGGGAGCTGTTTTTT. Protein product: CASSARTGYTGELFF.